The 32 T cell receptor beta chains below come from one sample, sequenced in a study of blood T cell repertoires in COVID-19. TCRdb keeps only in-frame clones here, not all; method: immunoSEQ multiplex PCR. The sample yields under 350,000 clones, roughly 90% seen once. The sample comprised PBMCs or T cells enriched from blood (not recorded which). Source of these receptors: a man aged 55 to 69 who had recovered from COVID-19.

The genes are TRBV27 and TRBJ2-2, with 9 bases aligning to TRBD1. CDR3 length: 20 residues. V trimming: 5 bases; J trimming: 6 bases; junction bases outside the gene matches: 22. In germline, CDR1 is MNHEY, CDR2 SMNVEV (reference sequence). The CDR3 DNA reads TGTGCCAGCAGTCCTCGTCGGTCATCGGGGACAGGGAATAGCGCCGGGGAGCTGTTTTTT. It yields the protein CASSPRRSSGTGNSAGELFF.

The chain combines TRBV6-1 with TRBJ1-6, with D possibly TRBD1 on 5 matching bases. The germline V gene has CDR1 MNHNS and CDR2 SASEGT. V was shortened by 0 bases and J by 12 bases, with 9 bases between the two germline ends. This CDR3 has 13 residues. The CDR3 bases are TGTGCCAGCAGTGAAGCGGGGGGGGTACCCCTCCACTTT. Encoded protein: CASSEAGGVPLHF.

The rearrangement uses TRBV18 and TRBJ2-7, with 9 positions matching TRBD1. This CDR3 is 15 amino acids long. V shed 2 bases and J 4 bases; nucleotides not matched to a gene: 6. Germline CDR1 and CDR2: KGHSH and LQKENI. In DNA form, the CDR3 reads TGTGCCAGCTCACCAGGGGGGACAGGGTCGTACGAGCAGTACTTC. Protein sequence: CASSPGGTGSYEQYF. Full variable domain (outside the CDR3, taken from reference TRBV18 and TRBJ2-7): NAGVMQNPRHLVRRRGQEARLRCSPMKGHSHVYWYRQLPEEGLKFMVYLQKENIIDESGMPKERFSAEFPKEGPSILRIQQVVRGDSAAYFCASSPGGTGSYEQYFGPGTRLTVT.

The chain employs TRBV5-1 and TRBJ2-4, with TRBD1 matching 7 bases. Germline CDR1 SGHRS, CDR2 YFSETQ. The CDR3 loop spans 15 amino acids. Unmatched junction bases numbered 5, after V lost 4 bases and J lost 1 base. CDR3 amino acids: CASSTLTGAKNIQYF. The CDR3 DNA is TGCGCCAGCAGCACTTTGACAGGGGCCAAAAACATTCAGTACTTC.

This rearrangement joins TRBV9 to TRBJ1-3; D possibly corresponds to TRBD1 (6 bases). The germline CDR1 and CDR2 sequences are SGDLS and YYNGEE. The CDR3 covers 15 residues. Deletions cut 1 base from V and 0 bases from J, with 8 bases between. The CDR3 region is CASSVLGGSGNTIYF. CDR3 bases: TGTGCCAGCAGCGTATTAGGGGGCTCTGGAAACACCATATATTTT.

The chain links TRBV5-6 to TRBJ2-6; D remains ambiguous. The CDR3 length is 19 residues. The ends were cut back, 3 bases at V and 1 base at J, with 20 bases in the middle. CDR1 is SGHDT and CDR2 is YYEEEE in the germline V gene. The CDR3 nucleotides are TGTGCCAGCAGCTCGATTTCGACTCAACGGATATCTGGGGCCAACGTCCTGACTTTC. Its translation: CASSSISTQRISGANVLTF.

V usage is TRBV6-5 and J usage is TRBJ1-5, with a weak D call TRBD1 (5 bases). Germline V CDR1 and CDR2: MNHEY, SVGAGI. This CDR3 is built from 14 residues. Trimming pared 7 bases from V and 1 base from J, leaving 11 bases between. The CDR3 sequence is CASTGDGSNQPQHF. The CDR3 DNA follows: TGTGCCAGCACGGGGGACGGAAGCAATCAGCCCCAGCATTTT.

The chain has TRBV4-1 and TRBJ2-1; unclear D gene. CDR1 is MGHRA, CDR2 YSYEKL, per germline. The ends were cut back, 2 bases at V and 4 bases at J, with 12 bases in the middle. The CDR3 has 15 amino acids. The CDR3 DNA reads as TGCGCCAGCAGCCAAATGATGAGCAATTACAATGAGCAGTTCTTC. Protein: CASSQMMSNYNEQFF.

CDR3 region: CSGNRSPSYNEQFF. CDR3 in DNA: TGCAGCGGTAACAGGTCACCCTCCTACAATGAGCAGTTCTTC. The chain recombines TRBV29-1 with TRBJ2-1; a possible D gene is TRBD1 (5 bases). The CDR3 is made up of 14 amino acids. Germline-derived CDR1 and CDR2 are SQVTM and ANQGSEA. V was clipped by 7 bases and J by 0 bases, with 13 bases between them.

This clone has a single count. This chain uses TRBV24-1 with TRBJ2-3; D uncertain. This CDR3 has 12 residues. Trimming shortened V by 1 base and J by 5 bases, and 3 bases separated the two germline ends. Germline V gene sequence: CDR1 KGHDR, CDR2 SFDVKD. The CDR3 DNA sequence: TGTGCCACCAGTGATTTCGGAGATACGCAGTATTTT. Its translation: CATSDFGDTQYF.

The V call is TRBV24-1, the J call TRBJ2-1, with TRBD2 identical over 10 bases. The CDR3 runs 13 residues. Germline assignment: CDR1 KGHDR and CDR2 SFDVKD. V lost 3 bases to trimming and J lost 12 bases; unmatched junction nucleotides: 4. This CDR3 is CATSDVKREGQFF. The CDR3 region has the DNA TGTGCCACCAGTGATGTAAAGCGGGAGGGGCAGTTCTTC.

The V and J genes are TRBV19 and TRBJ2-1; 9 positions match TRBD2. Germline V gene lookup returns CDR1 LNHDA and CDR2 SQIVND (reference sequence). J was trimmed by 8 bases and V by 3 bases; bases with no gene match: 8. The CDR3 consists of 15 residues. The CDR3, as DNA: TGTGCCAGTAGTATGATGGCGGGGGGGCGCGATGAGCAGTTCTTC. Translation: CASSMMAGGRDEQFF.

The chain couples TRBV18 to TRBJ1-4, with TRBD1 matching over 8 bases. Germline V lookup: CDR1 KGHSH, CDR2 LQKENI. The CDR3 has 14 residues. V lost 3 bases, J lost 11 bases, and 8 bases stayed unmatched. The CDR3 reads CASSPQGAGLKLFF. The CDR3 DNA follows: TGTGCCAGCTCACCTCAGGGGGCCGGCTTGAAACTGTTTTTT.

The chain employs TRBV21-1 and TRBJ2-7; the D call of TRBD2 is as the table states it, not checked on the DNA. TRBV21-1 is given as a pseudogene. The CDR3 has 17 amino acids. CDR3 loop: CASSQTTSEERSYEQYF. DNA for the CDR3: TGTGCCAGCAGCCAAACGACTAGCGAGGAACGTTCCTACGAGCAGTACTTC.

The CDR3 DNA reads as TGTGCCAGCAGCTTTCACCCGGACATCCCAGATACGCAGTATTTT. This codes for CASSFHPDIPDTQYF. V and J are TRBV5-5 and TRBJ2-3, with a tentative D call TRBD1 (5 bases). The CDR3 length is 15 residues. Trimming took off 2 bases at V and 4 bases at J, with 14 bases between the two ends. Germline V CDR1 and CDR2: SGHKS, YYEKEE (reference sequence).

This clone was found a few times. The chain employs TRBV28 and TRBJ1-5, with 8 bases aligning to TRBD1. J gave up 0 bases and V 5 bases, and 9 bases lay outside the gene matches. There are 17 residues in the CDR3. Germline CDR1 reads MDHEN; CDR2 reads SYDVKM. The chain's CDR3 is CASSLRDRFYSNQPQHF. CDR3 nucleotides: TGTGCCAGCAGTCTACGGGACAGGTTTTATAGCAATCAGCCCCAGCATTTT.

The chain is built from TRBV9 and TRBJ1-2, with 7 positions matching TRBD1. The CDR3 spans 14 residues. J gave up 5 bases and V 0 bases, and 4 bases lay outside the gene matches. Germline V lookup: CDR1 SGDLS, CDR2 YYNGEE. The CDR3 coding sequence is TGTGCCAGCAGCGTAGAGACAGGGATGTATGGCTACACCTTC. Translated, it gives CASSVETGMYGYTF.

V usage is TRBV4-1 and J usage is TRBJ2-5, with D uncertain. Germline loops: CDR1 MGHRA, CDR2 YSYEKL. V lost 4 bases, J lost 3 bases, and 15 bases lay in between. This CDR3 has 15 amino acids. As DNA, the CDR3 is TGCGCCAGCAGCCGCCTCCCGGCTGGAGAAGAGACCCAGTACTTC. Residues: CASSRLPAGEETQYF.

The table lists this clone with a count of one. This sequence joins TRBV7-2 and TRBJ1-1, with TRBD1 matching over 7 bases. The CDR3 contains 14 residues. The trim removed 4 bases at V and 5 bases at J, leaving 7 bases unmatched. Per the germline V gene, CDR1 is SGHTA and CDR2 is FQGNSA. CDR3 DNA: TGTGCCAGCAGCTCCGACAGGGTTATTACTGAAGCTTTCTTT. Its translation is CASSSDRVITEAFF. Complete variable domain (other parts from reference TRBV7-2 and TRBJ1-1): GAGVSQSPSNKVTEKGKDVELRCDPISGHTALYWYRQSLGQGLEFLIYFQGNSAPDKSGLPSDRFSAERTGGSVSTLTIQRTQQEDSAVYLCASSSDRVITEAFFGQGTRLTVV.

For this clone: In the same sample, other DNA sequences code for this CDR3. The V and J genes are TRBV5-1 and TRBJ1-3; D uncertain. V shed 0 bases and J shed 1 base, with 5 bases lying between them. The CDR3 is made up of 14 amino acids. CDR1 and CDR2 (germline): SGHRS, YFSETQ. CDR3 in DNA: TGCGCCAGCAGCTTGGCGGGGTCTGGAAACACCATATATTTT. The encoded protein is CASSLAGSGNTIYF.

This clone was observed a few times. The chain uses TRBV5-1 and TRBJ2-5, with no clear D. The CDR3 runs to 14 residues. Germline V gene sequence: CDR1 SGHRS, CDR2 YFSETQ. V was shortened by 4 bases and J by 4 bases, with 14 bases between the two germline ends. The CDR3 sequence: CASSPQAPGETQYF. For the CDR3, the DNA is TGCGCCAGCAGCCCGCAAGCGCCGGGAGAGACCCAGTACTTC.

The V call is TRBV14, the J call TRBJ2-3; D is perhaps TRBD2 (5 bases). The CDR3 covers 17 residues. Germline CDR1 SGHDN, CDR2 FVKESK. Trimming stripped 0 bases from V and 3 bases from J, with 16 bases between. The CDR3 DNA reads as TGTGCCAGCAGCCAAGACAGGAAGCACCCGGGAACAGATACGCAGTATTTT. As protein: CASSQDRKHPGTDTQYF.

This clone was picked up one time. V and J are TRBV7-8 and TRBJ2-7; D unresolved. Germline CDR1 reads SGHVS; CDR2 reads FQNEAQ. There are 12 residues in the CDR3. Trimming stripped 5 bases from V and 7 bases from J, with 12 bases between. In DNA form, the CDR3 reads TGTGCCAGCAGCCTCCCCCTAGGTGAGCAGTACTTC. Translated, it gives CASSLPLGEQYF.

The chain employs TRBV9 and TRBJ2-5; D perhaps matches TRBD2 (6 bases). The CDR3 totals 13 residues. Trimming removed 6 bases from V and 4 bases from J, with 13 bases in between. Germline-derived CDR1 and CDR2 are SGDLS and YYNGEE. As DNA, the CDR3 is TGTGCCAGCAATGGAGGGGACGCAGAGACCCAGTACTTC. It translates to CASNGGDAETQYF.

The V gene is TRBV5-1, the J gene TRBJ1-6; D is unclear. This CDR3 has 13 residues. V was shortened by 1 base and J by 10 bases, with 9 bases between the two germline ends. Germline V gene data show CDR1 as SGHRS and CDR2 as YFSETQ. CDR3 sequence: CASSLQRNSPLHF. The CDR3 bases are TGCGCCAGCAGCTTGCAGAGGAACTCACCCCTCCACTTT.

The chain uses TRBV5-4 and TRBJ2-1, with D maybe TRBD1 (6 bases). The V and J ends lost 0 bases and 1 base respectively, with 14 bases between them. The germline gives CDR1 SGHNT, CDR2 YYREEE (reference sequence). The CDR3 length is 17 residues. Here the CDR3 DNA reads TGTGCCAGCAGCTTGGAGGGCCCCAGGGGTTCCTACAATGAGCAGTTCTTC. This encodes CASSLEGPRGSYNEQFF.

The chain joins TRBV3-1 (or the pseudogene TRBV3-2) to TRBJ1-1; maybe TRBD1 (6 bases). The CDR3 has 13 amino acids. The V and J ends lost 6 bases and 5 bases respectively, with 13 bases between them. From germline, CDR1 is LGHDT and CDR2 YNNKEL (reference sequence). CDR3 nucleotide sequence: TGTGCCAGCAGTCGGGGGGCGTCTACTGAAGCTTTCTTT. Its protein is CASSRGASTEAFF.

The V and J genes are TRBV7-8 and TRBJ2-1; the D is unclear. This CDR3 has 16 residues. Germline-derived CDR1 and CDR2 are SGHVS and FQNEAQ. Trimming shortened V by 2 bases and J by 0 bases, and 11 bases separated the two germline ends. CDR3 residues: CASSLTDWRSYNEQFF. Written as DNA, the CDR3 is TGTGCCAGCAGCTTAACTGACTGGCGCTCCTACAATGAGCAGTTCTTC. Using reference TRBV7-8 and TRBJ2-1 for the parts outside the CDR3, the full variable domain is GAGVSQSPRYKVAKRGQDVALRCDPISGHVSLFWYQQALGQGPEFLTYFQNEAQLDKSGLPSDRFFAERPEGSVSTLKIQRTQQEDSAVYLCASSLTDWRSYNEQFFGPGTRLTVL.

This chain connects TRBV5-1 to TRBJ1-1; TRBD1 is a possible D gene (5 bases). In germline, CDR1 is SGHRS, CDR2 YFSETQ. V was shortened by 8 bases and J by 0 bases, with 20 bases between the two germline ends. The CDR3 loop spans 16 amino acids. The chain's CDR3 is CASEEGPHTMNTEAFF. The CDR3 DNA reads TGCGCCAGTGAGGAGGGGCCGCATACTATGAACACTGAAGCTTTCTTT.

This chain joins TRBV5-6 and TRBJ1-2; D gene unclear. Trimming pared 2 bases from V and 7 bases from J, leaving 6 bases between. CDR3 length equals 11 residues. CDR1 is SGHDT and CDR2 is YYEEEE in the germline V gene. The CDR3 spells CASSFSSGYTF. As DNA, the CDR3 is TGTGCCAGCAGCTTCTCCAGTGGCTACACCTTC. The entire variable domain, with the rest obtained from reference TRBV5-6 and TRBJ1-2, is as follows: DAGVTQSPTHLIKTRGQQVTLRCSPKSGHDTVSWYQQALGQGPQFIFQYYEEEERQRGNFPDRFSGHQFPNYSSELNVNALLLGDSALYLCASSFSSGYTFGSGTRLTVV.

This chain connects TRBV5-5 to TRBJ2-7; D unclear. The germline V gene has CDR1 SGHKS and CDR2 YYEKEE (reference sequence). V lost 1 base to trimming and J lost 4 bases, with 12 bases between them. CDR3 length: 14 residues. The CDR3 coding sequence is TGTGCCAGCAGCTTGAACGTTGGCGGATACGAGCAGTACTTC. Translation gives CASSLNVGGYEQYF.

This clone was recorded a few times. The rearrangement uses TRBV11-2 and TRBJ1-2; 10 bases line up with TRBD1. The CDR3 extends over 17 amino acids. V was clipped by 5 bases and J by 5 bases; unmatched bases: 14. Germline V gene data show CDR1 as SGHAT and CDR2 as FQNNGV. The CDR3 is CASSPGTGAPPRYGYTF. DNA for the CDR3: TGTGCCAGCAGCCCAGGGACAGGGGCTCCGCCGAGGTATGGCTACACCTTC.